This T cell receptor beta chain appears in the sequencing data of a study of CD8+ T cells in alopecia areata. Study overall: Patients in the treated group were given tofacitinib by mouth, 5 to 10 mg twice a day. Points from the study as a whole: Many expanded lesional clones stayed in scalp and blood while on tofacitinib. Both scalp clonality and the expanded CD8+ clones among the top 100 showed a significant decrease with tofacitinib. In scalp samples, resident alphabeta T cells of normal skin are also sequenced.

The CDR3 is 14 amino acids. In germline, CDR1 is SGHTA, CDR2 FQGNSA. Between the trimmed V and J ends, which lost 1 base and 4 bases, there was a span of 7 bases. Treatment defined: oral pan-JAK inhibitor, 5-10 mg twice daily. The authors extracted RNA and reverse transcribed it into cDNA as the sequencing template. Repertoires were generated with immunoSEQ multiplex PCR, while TCRdb's copy carries only in-frame clones and drops some. This table holds 200,000 or so clones, roughly 60% found once. This clone was seen once. Antigen specificity is unknown. Other nucleotide sequences from this sample produce the same CDR3.

The receptor's source is a human donor with alopecia areata. The rearrangement uses TRBV7-2 and TRBJ2-2; D may be TRBD1 or TRBD2 (5 bases each). The sample here was CD4+ T cells sorted from blood, taken at week 24, from a patient treated with tofacitinib. CDR3 coding DNA: TGTGCCAGCAGCTTAGTTGGGGGCACCGGGGAGCTGTTTTTT. Translating gives CASSLVGGTGELFF.